The rows below give T cell receptor beta chains drawn from one sample of a study of blood T cell repertoires in COVID-19. Some clones are missing from TCRdb's copy, which holds only in-frame ones; the method was immunoSEQ multiplex PCR. Among some 210,000 clones listed, roughly 94% were seen once. Material: peripheral blood. The receptor source for this set is a man between 25 and 39 years old with acute or convalescent COVID-19. Both conserved end residues are part of each CDR3. Each record gives: V gene, D gene, clone size, J gene, CDR3 protein, CDR3 DNA. A D gene is named only where the DNA matches it firmly. The size entry is marked missing in some rows and otherwise reads once, few, many or a size class.

TRBV7-9	-	-	TRBJ2-2	CASSPIPRGEPNTGELFF	TGTGCCAGCAGCCCTATCCCCAGGGGCGAACCGAACACCGGGGAGCTGTTTTTT
TRBV19	-	-	TRBJ1-1	CASSVQGRTEAFF	TGTGCCAGTAGTGTGCAGGGTCGCACTGAAGCTTTCTTT
TRBV11-2	-	-	TRBJ2-3	CASSPRFLWGADTQYF	TGTGCCAGCAGCCCTCGCTTTTTGTGGGGGGCAGATACGCAGTATTTT
TRBV18	-	-	TRBJ1-1	CASSPRGGQGSEAFF	TGTGCCAGCTCACCAAGGGGGGGGCAAGGTTCTGAAGCTTTCTTT
TRBV5-1	-	-	TRBJ1-4	CASSRQENEKLFF	TGCGCCAGCAGCCGACAGGAAAATGAAAAACTGTTTTTT
TRBV7-2	TRBD2	once	TRBJ2-3	CASSPIAGKADTQYF	TGTGCCAGCAGCCCTATAGCGGGGAAGGCAGATACGCAGTATTTT
TRBV18	TRBD1	-	TRBJ1-2	CASSPPGTGVFTF	TGTGCCAGCTCACCTCCCGGGACAGGGGTCTTCACCTTC
TRBV6-6	-	-	TRBJ2-7	CAIGAYEQYF	TGTGCCATCGGGGCCTACGAGCAGTACTTC
TRBV5-1	TRBD1	-	TRBJ1-1	CASSREQGAGTEAFF	TGCGCCAGTTCCAGGGAACAGGGGGCGGGCACTGAAGCTTTCTTT
TRBV9	TRBD2	-	TRBJ2-2	CASSVGKRGGAAGELFF	TGTGCCAGCAGCGTAGGGAAGCGGGGGGGCGCAGCCGGGGAGCTGTTTTTT
TRBV10-1	-	medium-sized	TRBJ2-2	CASSEDYTGELFF	TGCGCCAGCAGTGAGGACTACACCGGGGAGCTGTTTTTT
TRBV15	TRBD1	-	TRBJ1-1	CATSSDRDGTEAFF	TGTGCCACCAGCAGTGACAGGGACGGCACTGAAGCTTTCTTT
TRBV25-1	-	-	TRBJ1-4	CASSVPGGGEKLFF	TGTGCCAGCAGTGTTCCCGGGGGAGGCGAAAAACTGTTTTTT
TRBV11-2	TRBD1	-	TRBJ2-7	CASSPGTGPYEQYF	TGTGCCAGCAGCCCCGGGACAGGGCCCTACGAGCAGTACTTC
TRBV3-1/TRBV3-2	-	-	TRBJ1-3	CASSRRRESEENTIYF	TGTGCCAGCAGCCGGAGACGTGAGTCTGAGGAAAACACCATATATTTT
TRBV29-1	-	once	TRBJ2-7	CSVVGQGSYEQYF	TGCAGCGTTGTGGGGCAGGGTTCCTACGAGCAGTACTTC
TRBV10-3	-	-	TRBJ2-3	CAISEFVSTDTQYF	TGTGCCATCAGTGAGTTCGTGAGCACAGATACGCAGTATTTT
TRBV11-2	TRBD2	-	TRBJ2-1	CASSRELAGNNEQFF	TGTGCCAGCAGCCGAGAGCTAGCGGGGAACAATGAGCAGTTCTTC
TRBV30	TRBD2	-	TRBJ2-3	CAWELAGGSVTQYF	TGTGCCTGGGAACTAGCGGGGGGCTCGGTTACGCAGTATTTT
TRBV12-3/TRBV12-4	TRBD1	-	TRBJ1-2	CASRSGQGGGYTF	TGTGCCAGCAGGTCGGGACAGGGAGGAGGCTACACCTTC
TRBV7-9	-	-	TRBJ2-7	CASSEVTGSYEQYF	TGTGCCAGCAGTGAGGTTACAGGGTCCTACGAGCAGTACTTC
TRBV28	TRBD1	-	TRBJ2-7	CASRQLGQGREQYF	TGTGCCAGCAGACAATTGGGACAGGGAAGGGAGCAGTACTTC
TRBV19	-	-	TRBJ2-2	CASSRGEVDTGELFF	TGTGCCAGTAGTCGTGGGGAGGTGGACACCGGGGAGCTGTTTTTT
TRBV6-6	-	-	TRBJ2-4	CASGSGTQYF	TGTGCCAGCGGGTCGGGAACTCAGTACTTC
TRBV4-1	-	-	TRBJ1-1	CASSQPPVNTEAFF	TGCGCCAGCAGCCAACCGCCGGTTAACACTGAAGCTTTCTTT
TRBV19	-	-	TRBJ1-4	CASSSEWGGKLFF	TGTGCCAGTAGTTCCGAGTGGGGAGGAAAACTGTTTTTT
TRBV5-1	TRBD1	-	TRBJ1-1	CASSLVGQGWLTEAFF	TGCGCCAGCAGCTTGGTGGGACAGGGCTGGCTTACTGAAGCTTTCTTT
TRBV6-1	-	-	TRBJ2-2	CASSEGPTGELFF	TGTGCCAGCAGTGAGGGCCCTACCGGGGAGCTGTTTTTT
TRBV5-1	-	-	TRBJ2-3	CASSLEANTDTQYF	TGCGCCAGCAGCTTGGAAGCAAACACAGATACGCAGTATTTT
TRBV9	-	-	TRBJ2-1	CASSRGGWENEQFF	TGTGCCAGCAGCAGAGGAGGGTGGGAGAATGAGCAGTTCTTC
TRBV11-3	TRBD2	-	TRBJ2-1	CASSTTRTSGGAEGEQFF	TGTGCCAGCAGCACAACGCGGACTAGCGGGGGGGCTGAAGGTGAGCAGTTCTTC
TRBV29-1	-	-	TRBJ1-1	CSVPGSDFRGAFF	TGCAGCGTTCCCGGCAGCGACTTCCGGGGAGCTTTCTTT